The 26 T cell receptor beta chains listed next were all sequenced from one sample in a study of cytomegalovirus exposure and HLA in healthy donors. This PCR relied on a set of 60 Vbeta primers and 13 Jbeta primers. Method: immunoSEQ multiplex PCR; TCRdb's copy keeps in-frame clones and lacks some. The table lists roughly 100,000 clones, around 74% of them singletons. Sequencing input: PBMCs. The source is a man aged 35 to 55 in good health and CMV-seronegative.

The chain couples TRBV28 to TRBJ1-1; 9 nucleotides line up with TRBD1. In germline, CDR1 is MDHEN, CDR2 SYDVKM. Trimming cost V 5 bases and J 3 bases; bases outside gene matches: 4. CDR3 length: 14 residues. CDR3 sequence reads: CASSTGGADTEAFF. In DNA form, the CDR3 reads TGTGCCAGCAGTACAGGGGGCGCGGACACTGAAGCTTTCTTT. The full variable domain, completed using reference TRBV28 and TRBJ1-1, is DVKVTQSSRYLVKRTGEKVFLECVQDMDHENMFWYRQDPGLGLRLIYFSYDVKMKEKGDIPEGYSVSREKKERFSLILESASTNQTSMYLCASSTGGADTEAFFGQGTRLTVV.

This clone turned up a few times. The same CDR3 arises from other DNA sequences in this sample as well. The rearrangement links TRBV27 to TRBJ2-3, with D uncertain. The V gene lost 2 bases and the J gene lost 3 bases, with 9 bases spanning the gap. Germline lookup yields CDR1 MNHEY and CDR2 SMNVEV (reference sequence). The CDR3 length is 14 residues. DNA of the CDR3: TGTGCCAGCAGTTTAGTTAGTCTTACAGATACGCAGTATTTT. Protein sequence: CASSLVSLTDTQYF.

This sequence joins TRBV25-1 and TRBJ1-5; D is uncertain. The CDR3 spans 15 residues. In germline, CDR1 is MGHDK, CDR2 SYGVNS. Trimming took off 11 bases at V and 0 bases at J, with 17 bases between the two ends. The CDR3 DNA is TGTGCCGCCGAGCCGGGGATTGGTAGCAATCAGCCCCAGCATTTT. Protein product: CAAEPGIGSNQPQHF.

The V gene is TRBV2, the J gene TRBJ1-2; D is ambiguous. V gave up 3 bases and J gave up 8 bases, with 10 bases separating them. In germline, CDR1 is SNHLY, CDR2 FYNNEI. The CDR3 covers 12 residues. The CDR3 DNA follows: TGTGCCAGCAGTGATCGGGTCGGGGGCTACACCTTC. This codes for CASSDRVGGYTF.

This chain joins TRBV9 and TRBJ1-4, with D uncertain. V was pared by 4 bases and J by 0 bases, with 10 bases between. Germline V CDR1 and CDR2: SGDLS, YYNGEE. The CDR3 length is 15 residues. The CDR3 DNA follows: TGTGCCAGCAGCCCTCCGGGTGCAACTAATGAAAAACTGTTTTTT. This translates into CASSPPGATNEKLFF.

In nucleotides, the CDR3 is TGTGCCAGCAGCTTAGCTGGTGGGGACGGGGGCTCTGGGGCCAACGTCCTGACTTTC. It yields the protein CASSLAGGDGGSGANVLTF. The chain is built from TRBV7-2 and TRBJ2-6; a possible D gene is TRBD2 (6 bases). This CDR3 has 19 amino acids. The germline V and J ends were trimmed by 0 bases and 0 bases, with 15 bases remaining between them. Germline-derived CDR1 and CDR2 are SGHTA and FQGNSA. The whole variable domain, remainder taken from reference TRBV7-2 and TRBJ2-6, is GAGVSQSPSNKVTEKGKDVELRCDPISGHTALYWYRQSLGQGLEFLIYFQGNSAPDKSGLPSDRFSAERTGGSVSTLTIQRTQQEDSAVYLCASSLAGGDGGSGANVLTFGAGSRLTVL.

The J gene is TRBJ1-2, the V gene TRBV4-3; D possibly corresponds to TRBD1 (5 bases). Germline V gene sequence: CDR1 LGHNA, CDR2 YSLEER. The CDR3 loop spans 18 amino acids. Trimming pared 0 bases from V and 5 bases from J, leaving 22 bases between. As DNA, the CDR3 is TGCGCCAGCAGCCAAGACTGGGGCGGAGAGAGATGGGGTTATGGCTACACCTTC. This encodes CASSQDWGGERWGYGYTF.

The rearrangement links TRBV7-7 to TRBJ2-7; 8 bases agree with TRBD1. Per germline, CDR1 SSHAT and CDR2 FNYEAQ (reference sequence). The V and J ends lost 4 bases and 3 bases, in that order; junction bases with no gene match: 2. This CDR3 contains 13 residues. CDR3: CASSSGQDYEQYF. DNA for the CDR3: TGTGCCAGCAGCTCGGGACAGGACTACGAGCAGTACTTC. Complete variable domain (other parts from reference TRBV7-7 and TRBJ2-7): GAGVSQSPRYKVTKRGQDVTLRCDPISSHATLYWYQQALGQGPEFLTYFNYEAQPDKSGLPSDRFSAERPEGSISTLTIQRTEQRDSAMYRCASSSGQDYEQYFGPGTRLTVT.

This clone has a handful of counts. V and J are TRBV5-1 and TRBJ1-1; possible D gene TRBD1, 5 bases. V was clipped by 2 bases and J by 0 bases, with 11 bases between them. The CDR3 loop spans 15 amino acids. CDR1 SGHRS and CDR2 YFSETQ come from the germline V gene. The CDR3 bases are TGCGCCAGCAGCTTTGGGGGGAGCATGAACACTGAAGCTTTCTTT. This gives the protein CASSFGGSMNTEAFF.

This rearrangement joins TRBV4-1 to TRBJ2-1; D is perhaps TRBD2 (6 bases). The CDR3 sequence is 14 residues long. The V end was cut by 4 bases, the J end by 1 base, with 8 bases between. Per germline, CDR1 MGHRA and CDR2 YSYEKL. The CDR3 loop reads CASSLAESYNEQFF. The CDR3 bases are TGCGCCAGCAGCCTAGCGGAGTCCTACAATGAGCAGTTCTTC.

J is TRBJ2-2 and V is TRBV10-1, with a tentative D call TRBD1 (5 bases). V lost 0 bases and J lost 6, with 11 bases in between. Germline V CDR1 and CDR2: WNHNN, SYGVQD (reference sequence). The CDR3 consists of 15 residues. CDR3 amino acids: CASSESAGRSGELFF. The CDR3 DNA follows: TGCGCCAGCAGTGAGTCGGCAGGGCGGTCCGGGGAGCTGTTTTTT.

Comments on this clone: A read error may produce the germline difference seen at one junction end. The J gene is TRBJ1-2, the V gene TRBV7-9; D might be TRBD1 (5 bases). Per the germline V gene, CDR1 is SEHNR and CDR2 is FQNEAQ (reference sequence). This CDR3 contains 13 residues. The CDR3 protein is CSSSLAQGMGYTF. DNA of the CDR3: TGTTCCAGCAGCTTAGCTCAGGGCATGGGCTACACCTTC.

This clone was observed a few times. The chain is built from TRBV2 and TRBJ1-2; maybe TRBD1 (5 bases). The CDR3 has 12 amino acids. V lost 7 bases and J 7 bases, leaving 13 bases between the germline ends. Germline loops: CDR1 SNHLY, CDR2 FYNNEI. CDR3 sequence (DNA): TGTGCCAGCACGGTGGGGCCTGGTGGCTACACCTTC. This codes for CASTVGPGGYTF.

The CDR3 nucleotides are TGCGCCAGCAGTGAGGACGCCGGGAGCAATCAGCCCCAGCATTTT. This encodes CASSEDAGSNQPQHF. V usage is TRBV10-2 and J usage is TRBJ1-5; D uncertain. The CDR3 contains 15 residues. Germline V gene data show CDR1 as WSHSY and CDR2 as SAAADI. Trimming pared 2 bases from V and 1 base from J, leaving 9 bases between.

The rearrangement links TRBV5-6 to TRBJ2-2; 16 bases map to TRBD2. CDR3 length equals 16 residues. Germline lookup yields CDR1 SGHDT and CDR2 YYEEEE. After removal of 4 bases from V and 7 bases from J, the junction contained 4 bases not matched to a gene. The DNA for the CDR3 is TGTGCCAGCAGCCAGGGACTAGCGGGAGGGTTCGGGGAGCTGTTTTTT. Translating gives CASSQGLAGGFGELFF.

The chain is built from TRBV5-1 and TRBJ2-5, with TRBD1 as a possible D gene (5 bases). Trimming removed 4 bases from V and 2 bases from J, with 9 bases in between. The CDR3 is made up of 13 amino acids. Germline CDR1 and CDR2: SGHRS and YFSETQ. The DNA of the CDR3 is TGCGCCAGCAGCCCGGACATACAAGAGACCCAGTACTTC. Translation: CASSPDIQETQYF.

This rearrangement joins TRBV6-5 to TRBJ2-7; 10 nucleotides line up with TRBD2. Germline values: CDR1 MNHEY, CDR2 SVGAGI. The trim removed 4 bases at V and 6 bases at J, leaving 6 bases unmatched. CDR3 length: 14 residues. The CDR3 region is CASSSPSGRSEQYF. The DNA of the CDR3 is TGTGCCAGCAGTTCCCCTAGCGGGAGATCCGAGCAGTACTTC.

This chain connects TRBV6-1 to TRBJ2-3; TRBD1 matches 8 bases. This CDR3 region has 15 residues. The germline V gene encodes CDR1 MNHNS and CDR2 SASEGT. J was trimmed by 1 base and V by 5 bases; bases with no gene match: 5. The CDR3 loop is CASSWTGRGTDTQYF. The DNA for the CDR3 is TGTGCCAGCAGTTGGACAGGGAGAGGCACAGATACGCAGTATTTT.

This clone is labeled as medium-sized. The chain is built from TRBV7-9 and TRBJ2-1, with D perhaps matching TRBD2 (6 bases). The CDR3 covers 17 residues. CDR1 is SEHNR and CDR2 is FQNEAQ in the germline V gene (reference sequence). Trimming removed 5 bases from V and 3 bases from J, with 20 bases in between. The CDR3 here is CASSPIEAGLFYNEQFF. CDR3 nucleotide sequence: TGTGCCAGCAGCCCCATAGAGGCGGGGCTGTTCTACAATGAGCAGTTCTTC.

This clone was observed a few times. The CDR3 spells CASSEVRSGANVLTF. The DNA of the CDR3 is TGTGCCAGCAGTGAAGTCCGCTCTGGGGCCAACGTCCTGACTTTC. The gene calls are TRBV6-1 and TRBJ2-6; the D is unclear. This CDR3 is 15 amino acids long. Germline loops: CDR1 MNHNS, CDR2 SASEGT. Between the trimmed V and J ends, which lost 1 base and 0 bases, there was a span of 4 bases.

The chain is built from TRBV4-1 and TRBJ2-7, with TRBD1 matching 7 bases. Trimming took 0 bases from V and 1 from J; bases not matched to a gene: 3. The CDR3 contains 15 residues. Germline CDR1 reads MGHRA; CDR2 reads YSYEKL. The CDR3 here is CASSQDDRESYEQYF. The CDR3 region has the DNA TGCGCCAGCAGCCAAGATGACAGGGAATCCTACGAGCAGTACTTC.

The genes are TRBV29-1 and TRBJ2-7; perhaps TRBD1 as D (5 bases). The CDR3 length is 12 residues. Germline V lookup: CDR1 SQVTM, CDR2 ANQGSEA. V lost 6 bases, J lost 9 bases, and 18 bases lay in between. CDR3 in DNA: TGCAGCGTCACCTGGGGCCCTGATGGGCAGTACTTC. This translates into CSVTWGPDGQYF.

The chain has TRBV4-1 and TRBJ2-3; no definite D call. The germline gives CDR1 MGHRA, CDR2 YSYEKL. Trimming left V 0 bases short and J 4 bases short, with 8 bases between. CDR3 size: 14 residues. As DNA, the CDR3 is TGCGCCAGCAGCCAAGAAGGCGGAGCAGATACGCAGTATTTT. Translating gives CASSQEGGADTQYF.

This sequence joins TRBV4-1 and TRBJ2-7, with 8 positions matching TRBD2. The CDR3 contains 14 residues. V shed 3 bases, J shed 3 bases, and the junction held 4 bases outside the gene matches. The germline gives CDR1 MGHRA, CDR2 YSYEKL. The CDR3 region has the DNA TGCGCCAGCAGCCAGGGACTAGGAAACTACGAGCAGTACTTC. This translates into CASSQGLGNYEQYF.

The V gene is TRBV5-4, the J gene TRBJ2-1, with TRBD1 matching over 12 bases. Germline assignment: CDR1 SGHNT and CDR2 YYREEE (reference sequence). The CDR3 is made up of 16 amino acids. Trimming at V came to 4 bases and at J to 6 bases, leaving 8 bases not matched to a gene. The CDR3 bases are TGTGCCAGCAGCCCGGGGGGGACAGGGGGCTTCAATGAGCAGTTCTTC. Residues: CASSPGGTGGFNEQFF.

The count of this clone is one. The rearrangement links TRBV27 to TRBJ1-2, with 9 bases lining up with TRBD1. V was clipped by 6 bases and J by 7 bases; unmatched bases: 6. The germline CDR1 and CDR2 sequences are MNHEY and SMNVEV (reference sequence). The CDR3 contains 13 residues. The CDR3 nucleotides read TGTGCCAGCAGGAACAGGGGGCTCATTGGCTACACCTTC. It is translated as CASRNRGLIGYTF.